This T cell receptor (beta chain) was sequenced in a study of Graves' ophthalmopathy and Graves' hyperthyroidism. Broader study findings: An 81.08% specificity and 87.88% sensitivity were achieved by a 13-signature model that separated ophthalmopathy from stable hyperthyroidism.

Germline V gene lookup returns CDR1 SGHTA and CDR2 FQGNSA. The CDR3 loop spans 17 amino acids. The ends lost 5 bases at V and 5 bases at J; junction bases unmatched: 12. TCR beta CDR3 regions were amplified from RNA transcripts. RT-PCR was first run with HTBI primers, then multiplex PCR in a second round. TCRdb ran MiXCR on the multiplex PCR reads and lists one entry per CDR3 protein. This repertoire shows some 1.1 million distinct CDR3 sequences, about 35% found once; its top ten account for around 10%. This clonotype was seen more than once but under ten times. The antigen is unknown. Lactation, pregnancy, uncontrolled infections and other autoimmune diseases were all grounds for excluding patients.

The sample consisted of peripheral blood or thyroid tissue (not recorded which). The rearrangement uses TRBV7-2 and TRBJ2-2; TRBD2 aligns across 9 bases. The TCR originated in an adult man with Graves' hyperthyroidism. The CDR3 here is CASSPSFSGSITGELFF. The CDR3 DNA is TGTGCCAGCAGCCCTAGCTTTAGCGGGAGTATAACCGGGGAGCTGTTTTTT.